The rows below give T cell receptor beta chains drawn from one sample of a study of shared clonotypes between healthy human individuals. Sequencing used immunoSEQ multiplex PCR; TCRdb keeps in-frame clones, though not all of them. Of about 2.3 million clones listed, approximately 95% are singletons. Material for sequencing was naive CD4+ T cells from PBMCs. These receptors were obtained from a man younger than 35 in good health. Some clones in this sample may be carry-over from other donors' samples. Each CDR3 is given with its conserved first and last residue. A D gene is named only where the DNA matches it firmly.

TRBD1,TRBV5-1,TRBJ1-1,CASSLDRTGGWNTEAFF
-,TRBV7-6,TRBJ2-7,CASSPMGTGSYEQYF
TRBD1,TRBV12-5,TRBJ2-3,CASAPGTGSTDTQYF
-,TRBV7-9,TRBJ1-5,CASSPDISSQPQHF
TRBD2,TRBV18,TRBJ2-1,CASSPTGTSGYNEQFF
TRBD2,TRBV4-2,TRBJ2-7,CASSPGLAIYEQYF
-,TRBV10-2,TRBJ2-7,CASSEGGRLYEQYF
TRBD1,TRBV6-5,TRBJ1-3,CASRDRGSGNTIYF
TRBD1,TRBV11-3,TRBJ1-1,CASSPRTGGRFTEAFF
-,TRBV18,TRBJ2-5,CASSPRAAGQETQYF
TRBD1,TRBV10-2,TRBJ2-2,CASRETGPGELFF
-,TRBV7-2,TRBJ2-1,CASSPLGVHNEQFF
-,TRBV6-1,TRBJ1-2,CASRNSEGYGYTF
-,TRBV7-2,TRBJ2-5,CASSQGSRRETQYF
-,TRBV27,TRBJ1-2,CASSQTAGPRRGYTF
TRBD2,TRBV28,TRBJ2-1,CASSSLAGGVHEQFF
-,TRBV6-1,TRBJ2-5,CASSGGTGAQYF
-,TRBV15,TRBJ2-1,CATSWAWEQFF
-,TRBV21-1,TRBJ2-4,CASSKVKSLAKNIQYF
-,TRBV29-1,TRBJ2-1,CSAPRPPNYNEQFF
-,TRBV29-1,TRBJ1-3,CSVGDSFSGNTIYF
TRBD1,TRBV2,TRBJ2-7,CASSAGAGGSYEQYF
-,TRBV5-1,TRBJ2-2,CASASTAPGTGELFF
-,TRBV25-1,TRBJ2-1,CASSERGSYWQFF
-,TRBV6-5,TRBJ2-5,CASSYSTGRKTQYF
-,TRBV6-5,TRBJ1-5,CASSYSSSNQPQHF
-,TRBV9,TRBJ2-5,CASSVGLGETQYF
-,TRBV7-2,TRBJ1-3,CASSRGRAPGNTIYF
-,TRBV10-2,TRBJ1-1,CASSPSNYREAFF
TRBD2,TRBV5-1,TRBJ2-7,CASSRGTSGSTYEQYF
TRBD1,TRBV7-9,TRBJ2-3,CASSLSPTGYTDTQYF
-,TRBV18,TRBJ1-1,CASSPTENQGLAPNTEAFF
TRBD1,TRBV28,TRBJ2-2,CASSPGTGENTGELFF
-,TRBV6-6,TRBJ2-3,CASSRTDTQYF
-,TRBV9,TRBJ1-3,CASSVLSSGNTIYF
TRBD2,TRBV30,TRBJ2-5,CAWSATSGIETQYF
-,TRBV18,TRBJ1-5,CASSPLGGNQPQHF
TRBD1,TRBV6-6,TRBJ2-2,CASSSWTGPNTGELFF
-,TRBV5-1,TRBJ2-3,CASSLSHGDTQYF
-,TRBV27,TRBJ2-7,CASTGRAGAFYEQYF
TRBD2,TRBV7-9,TRBJ2-1,CASSSSGSNNEQFF
-,TRBV7-7,TRBJ2-2,CASSSRVLTGELFF
-,TRBV5-1,TRBJ2-7,CASKAPGHIYEQYF
-,TRBV5-1,TRBJ2-2,CASRRTGELFF
-,TRBV11-3,TRBJ2-7,CASSRRTVKGRDEQYF
TRBD1,TRBV7-6,TRBJ2-7,CASSPGTGTPEQYF
-,TRBV5-4,TRBJ2-7,CASSPGTHTSYEQYF
-,TRBV27,TRBJ2-3,CASSLFGQTTDTQYF
TRBD2,TRBV30,TRBJ2-3,CAWSATNSGRAQYF
-,TRBV29-1,TRBJ1-5,CSVGGWRNSNQPQHF
-,TRBV28,-,CASSLGRGYEQYF
TRBD2,TRBV19,TRBJ2-7,CASSTSGTLSYEQYF
TRBD2,TRBV27,TRBJ2-2,CASRWGGPNTGELFF
TRBD1,TRBV6-6,TRBJ2-7,CASSYSGQGTYEQYF
TRBD1,TRBV9,TRBJ2-7,CASSRAGGSYEQYF
-,TRBV7-2,TRBJ1-1,CASSLYGRTRKNTEAFF
TRBD1,TRBV5-6,TRBJ2-1,CASSPGTGIYNEQFF
-,TRBV28,TRBJ2-5,CASRSGTAPRGQYF